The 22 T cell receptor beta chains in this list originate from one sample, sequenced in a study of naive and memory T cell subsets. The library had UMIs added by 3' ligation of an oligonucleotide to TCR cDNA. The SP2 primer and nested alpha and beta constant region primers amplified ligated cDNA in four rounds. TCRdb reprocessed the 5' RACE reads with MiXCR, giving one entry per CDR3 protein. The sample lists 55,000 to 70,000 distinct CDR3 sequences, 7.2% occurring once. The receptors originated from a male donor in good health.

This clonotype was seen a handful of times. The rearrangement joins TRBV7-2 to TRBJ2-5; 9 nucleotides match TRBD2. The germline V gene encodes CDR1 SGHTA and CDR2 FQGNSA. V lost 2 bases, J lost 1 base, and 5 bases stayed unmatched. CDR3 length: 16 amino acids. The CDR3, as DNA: TGTGCCAGCAGCTTAAGGGCTAGCGGGGCCCAAGAGACCCAGTACTTC. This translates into CASSLRASGAQETQYF.

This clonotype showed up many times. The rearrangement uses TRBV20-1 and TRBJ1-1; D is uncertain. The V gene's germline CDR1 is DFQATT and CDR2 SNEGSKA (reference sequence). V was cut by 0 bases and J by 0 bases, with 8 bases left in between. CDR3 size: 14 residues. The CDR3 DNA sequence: TGCAGTGCTAGAGATTTGGGCCTGAACACTGAAGCTTTCTTT. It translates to CSARDLGLNTEAFF.

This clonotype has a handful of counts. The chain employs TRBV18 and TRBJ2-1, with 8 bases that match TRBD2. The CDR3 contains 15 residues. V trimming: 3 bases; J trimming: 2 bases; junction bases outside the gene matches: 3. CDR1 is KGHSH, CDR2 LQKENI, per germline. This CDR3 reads CASSPIAGPYNEQFF. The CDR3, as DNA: TGTGCCAGCTCACCGATAGCGGGGCCCTACAATGAGCAGTTCTTC.

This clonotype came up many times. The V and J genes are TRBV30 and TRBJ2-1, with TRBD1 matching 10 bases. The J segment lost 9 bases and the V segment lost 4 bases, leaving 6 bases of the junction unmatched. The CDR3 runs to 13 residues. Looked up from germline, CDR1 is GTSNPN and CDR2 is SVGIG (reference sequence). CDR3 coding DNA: TGTGCCTGGACAGGACAGGGGGTCGGTGAGCAGTTCTTC. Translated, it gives CAWTGQGVGEQFF.

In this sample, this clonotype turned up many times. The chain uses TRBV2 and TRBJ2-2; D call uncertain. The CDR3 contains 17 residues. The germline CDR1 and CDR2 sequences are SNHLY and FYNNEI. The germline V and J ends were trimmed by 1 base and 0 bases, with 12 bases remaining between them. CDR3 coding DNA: TGTGCCAGCAGTGAAGGCTTTTGGGCTTCGAACACCGGGGAGCTGTTTTTT. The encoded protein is CASSEGFWASNTGELFF.

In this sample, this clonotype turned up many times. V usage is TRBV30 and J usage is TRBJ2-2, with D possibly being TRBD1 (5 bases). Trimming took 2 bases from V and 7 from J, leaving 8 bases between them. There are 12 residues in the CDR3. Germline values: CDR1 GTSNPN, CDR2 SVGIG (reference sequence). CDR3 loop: CAWSPQVGELFF. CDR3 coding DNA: TGTGCCTGGAGTCCACAGGTCGGGGAGCTGTTTTTT.

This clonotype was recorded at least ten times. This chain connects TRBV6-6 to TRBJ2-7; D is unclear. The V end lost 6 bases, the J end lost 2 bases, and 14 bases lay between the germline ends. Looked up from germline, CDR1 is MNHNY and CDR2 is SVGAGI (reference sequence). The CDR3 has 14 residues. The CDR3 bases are TGTGCCAGCAGGGAGACGGCCGGTCCCTACGAGCAGTACTTC. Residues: CASRETAGPYEQYF.

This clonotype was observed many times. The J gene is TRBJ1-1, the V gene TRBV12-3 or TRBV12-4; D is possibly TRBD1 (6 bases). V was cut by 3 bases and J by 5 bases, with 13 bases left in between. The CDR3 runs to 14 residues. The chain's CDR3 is CASSLIGGATEAFF. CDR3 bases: TGTGCCAGCAGTTTGATCGGGGGGGCGACTGAAGCTTTCTTT.

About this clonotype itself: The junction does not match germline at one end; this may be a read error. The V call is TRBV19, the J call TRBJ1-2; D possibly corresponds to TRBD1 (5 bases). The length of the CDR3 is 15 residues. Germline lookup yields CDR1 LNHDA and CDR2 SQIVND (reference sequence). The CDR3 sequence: CASRIGVPNNYGYTF. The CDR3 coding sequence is TGTGCCAGTAGAATAGGGGTGCCGAATAACTATGGCTACACCTTC.

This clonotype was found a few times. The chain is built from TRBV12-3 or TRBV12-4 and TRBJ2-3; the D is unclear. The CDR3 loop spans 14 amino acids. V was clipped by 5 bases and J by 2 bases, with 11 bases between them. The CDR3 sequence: CASSPSINTDTQYF. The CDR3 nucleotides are TGTGCCAGCAGTCCCTCGATCAACACAGATACGCAGTATTTT.

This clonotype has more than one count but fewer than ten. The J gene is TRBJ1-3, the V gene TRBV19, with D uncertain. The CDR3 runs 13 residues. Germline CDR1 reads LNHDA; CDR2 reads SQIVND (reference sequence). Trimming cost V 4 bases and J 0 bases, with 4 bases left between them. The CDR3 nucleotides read TGTGCCAGTAGTACAGACTCTGGAAACACCATATATTTT. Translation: CASSTDSGNTIYF.

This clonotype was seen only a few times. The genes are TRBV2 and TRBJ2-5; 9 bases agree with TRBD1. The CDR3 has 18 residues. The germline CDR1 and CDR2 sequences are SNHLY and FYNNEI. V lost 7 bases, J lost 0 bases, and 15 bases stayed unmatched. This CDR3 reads CASTPGQGNSPYQETQYF. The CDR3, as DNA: TGTGCCAGCACCCCAGGACAGGGGAATTCGCCGTACCAAGAGACCCAGTACTTC.

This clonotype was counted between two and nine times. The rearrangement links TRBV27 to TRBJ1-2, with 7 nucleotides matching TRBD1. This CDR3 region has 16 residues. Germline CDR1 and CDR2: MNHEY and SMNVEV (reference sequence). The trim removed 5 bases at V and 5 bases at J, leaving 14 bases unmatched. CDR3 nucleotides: TGTGCCAGCAGTCTTAGCCTCGGACAGGCTCGGTATGGCTACACCTTC. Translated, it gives CASSLSLGQARYGYTF.

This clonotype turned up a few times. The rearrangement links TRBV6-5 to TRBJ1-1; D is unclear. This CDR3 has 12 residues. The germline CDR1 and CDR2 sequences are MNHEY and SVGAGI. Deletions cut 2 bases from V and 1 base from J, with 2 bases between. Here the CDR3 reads CASSYANTEAFF. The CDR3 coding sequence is TGTGCCAGCAGTTACGCGAACACTGAAGCTTTCTTT.

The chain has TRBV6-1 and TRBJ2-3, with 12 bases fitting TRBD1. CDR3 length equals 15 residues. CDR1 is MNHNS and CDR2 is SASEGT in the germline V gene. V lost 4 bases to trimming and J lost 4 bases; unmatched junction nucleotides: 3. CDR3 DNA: TGTGCCAGCAGTGGGGACAGGGGGCACGCAGATACGCAGTATTTT. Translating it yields CASSGDRGHADTQYF.

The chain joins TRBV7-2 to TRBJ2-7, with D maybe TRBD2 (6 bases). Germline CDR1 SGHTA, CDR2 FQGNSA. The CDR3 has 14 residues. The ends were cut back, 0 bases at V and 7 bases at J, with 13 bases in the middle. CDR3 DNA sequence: TGTGCCAGCAGCTTAGCCGGAGGGCCCGGGGAGCAGTACTTC. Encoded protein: CASSLAGGPGEQYF.

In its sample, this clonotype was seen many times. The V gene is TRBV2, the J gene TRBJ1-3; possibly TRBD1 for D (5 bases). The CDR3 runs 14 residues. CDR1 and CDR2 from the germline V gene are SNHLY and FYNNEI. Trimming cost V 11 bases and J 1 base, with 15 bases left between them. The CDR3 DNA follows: TGTGCCGTCCGTCAGGGCCTTTCTGGAAACACCATATATTTT. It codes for CAVRQGLSGNTIYF.

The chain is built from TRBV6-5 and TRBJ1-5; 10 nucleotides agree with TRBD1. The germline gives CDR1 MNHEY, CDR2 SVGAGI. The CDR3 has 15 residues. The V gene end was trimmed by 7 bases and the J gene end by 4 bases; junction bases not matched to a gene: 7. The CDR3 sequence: CASNPTGGGNQPQHF. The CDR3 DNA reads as TGTGCCAGCAACCCGACAGGGGGCGGAAATCAGCCCCAGCATTTT.

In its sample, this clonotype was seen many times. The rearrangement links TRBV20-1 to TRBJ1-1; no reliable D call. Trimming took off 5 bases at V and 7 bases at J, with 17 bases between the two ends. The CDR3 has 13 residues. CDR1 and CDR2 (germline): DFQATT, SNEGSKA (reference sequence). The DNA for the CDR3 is TGCAGTGCTTATCGACCCCCTGGGAATGAAGCTTTCTTT. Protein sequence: CSAYRPPGNEAFF.

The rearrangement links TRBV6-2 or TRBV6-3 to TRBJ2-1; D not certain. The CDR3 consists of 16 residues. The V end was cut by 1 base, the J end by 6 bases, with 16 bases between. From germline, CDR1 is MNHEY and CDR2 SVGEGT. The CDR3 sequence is CASSYLDPPMGNEQFF. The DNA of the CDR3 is TGTGCCAGCAGTTACTTGGACCCCCCAATGGGCAATGAGCAGTTCTTC.

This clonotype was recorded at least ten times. This CDR3 reads CASTPFGTSGGRNTDTQYF. As DNA, the CDR3 is TGTGCCAGCACCCCCTTCGGGACTAGCGGGGGCCGAAACACAGATACGCAGTATTTT. The rearrangement links TRBV6-6 to TRBJ2-3; TRBD2 matches 14 bases. CDR3 length equals 19 residues. Germline loops: CDR1 MNHNY, CDR2 SVGAGI (reference sequence). The V and J ends lost 7 bases and 2 bases, in that order; junction bases with no gene match: 14.

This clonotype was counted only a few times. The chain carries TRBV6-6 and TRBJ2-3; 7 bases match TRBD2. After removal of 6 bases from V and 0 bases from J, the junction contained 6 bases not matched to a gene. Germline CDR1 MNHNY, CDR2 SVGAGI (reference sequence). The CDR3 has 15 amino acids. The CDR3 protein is CASSLLATSTDTQYF. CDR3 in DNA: TGTGCCAGCAGCCTACTAGCGACTAGCACAGATACGCAGTATTTT.